This T cell receptor beta chain was sequenced during a study of metastatic and nonmetastatic thyroid tumors. Turning to the study itself: It was across blood and tumor or nodule tissue from malignant and benign thyroid patients that repertoires were compared. Overall study results and limits: TCR beta diversity was reportedly significantly higher in malignant thyroid tumors than benign nodules, in blood and tumor.

This clone was seen ten or more times. Antigen specificity is unknown. Thyroid surgery was preceded by no treatment in any patient. As handled by the study authors: It was from CDR3 differences across clinicopathological groups that a distant-metastasis classifier for papillary thyroid cancer was built. TCRdb re-clonotyped the PCR reads via MiXCR. The V and J calls come from TCRdb's annotation, not from the publication. The data contain about 69,000 clones, approximately 15% of them singletons. This clonotype was sampled from a male donor with papillary thyroid cancer or a benign thyroid nodule (not recorded which). Some clones in this sample may be carry-over from other donors' samples. Sequencing was done on a sample of blood.

For the CDR3, the DNA is TGTGCCAGCAGTCCTACAGGGATTTCTGGCTACACCTTC. Its translation: CASSPTGISGYTF. The chain employs TRBV27 and TRBJ1-2; tentative D call: TRBD1 (6 bases). The germline V gene encodes CDR1 MNHEY and CDR2 SMNVEV (reference sequence). CDR3 length: 13 amino acids. Trimming took off 5 bases at V and 7 bases at J, with 14 bases between the two ends.